This T cell receptor (beta chain) emerged from a study of T cell changes during pregnancy in multiple sclerosis. V was clipped by 2 bases and J by 2 bases, with 7 bases between them. Germline V gene data show CDR1 as MNHEY and CDR2 as SVGAGI. This CDR3 is 13 amino acids long. Method: immunoSEQ multiplex PCR; TCRdb's copy keeps in-frame clones and lacks some. The sample includes 55,000 to 85,000 clones, roughly nine tenths of them seen just once. The receptor was isolated from a female donor with multiple sclerosis, enrolled in a pregnancy study. The sequencing used peripheral blood, collected in the third trimester of pregnancy. The V and J genes are TRBV6-5 and TRBJ2-7; D not resolved. CDR3 nucleotide sequence: TGTGCCAGCAGTTACGGGCCAGCCTACGAGCAGTACTTC. Protein product: CASSYGPAYEQYF.